Reported below is one T cell receptor (beta chain). Its antigen is unidentified. The sample belongs to a study of cytomegalovirus exposure and HLA in healthy donors. Study-wide points: Associated with cytomegalovirus, according to the listing, were 150 to 200 TCR beta chains.

This PCR relied on a set of 60 Vbeta primers and 13 Jbeta primers. The protocol was immunoSEQ multiplex PCR, while the TCRdb copy is restricted to in-frame clones and leaves out a portion. In all, the sample yields roughly 64,000 clones. Germline lookup yields CDR1 MNHNS and CDR2 SASEGT. The CDR3 sequence is 14 residues long. J lost 2 bases, V lost 7 bases, and 7 bases had no gene match. The receptor was derived from a woman between 18 and 29 years old in good health and CMV-seronegative. Sequenced input: PBMCs. V and J are TRBV6-1 and TRBJ2-7, with TRBD2 matching 8 bases. This chain's CDR3 is CASTGGEAPYEQYF. The CDR3 DNA is TGTGCCAGCACCGGGGGGGAGGCCCCCTACGAGCAGTACTTC.